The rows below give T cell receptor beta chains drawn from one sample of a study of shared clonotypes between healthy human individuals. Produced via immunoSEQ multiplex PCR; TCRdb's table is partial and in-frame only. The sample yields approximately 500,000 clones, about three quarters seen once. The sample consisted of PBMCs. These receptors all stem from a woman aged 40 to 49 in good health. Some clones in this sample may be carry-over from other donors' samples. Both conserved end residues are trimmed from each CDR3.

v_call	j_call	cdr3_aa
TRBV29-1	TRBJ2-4	SARTGPGNIQY
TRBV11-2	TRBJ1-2	ASNRGGDYT
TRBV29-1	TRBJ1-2	SVSGLGQGVRYT
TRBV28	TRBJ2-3	ASSSGGGSTDTQY
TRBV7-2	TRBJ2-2	ASSLDTGWDNTGELF
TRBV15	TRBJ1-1	ATSRDIGVYTEAF
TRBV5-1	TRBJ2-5	ASSLNVAGESETQY
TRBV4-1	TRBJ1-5	ASSQGWTERNQPQH
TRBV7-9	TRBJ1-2	ASSPTSGRDYGYT
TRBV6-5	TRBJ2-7	ASSGLASKAYEQY
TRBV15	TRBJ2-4	ATSRGRQKSKNIQY
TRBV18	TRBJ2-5	ASSPGPQETQY
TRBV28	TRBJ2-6	ATKRGSGANVLT
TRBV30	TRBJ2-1	AWSVSLGEGNEQF
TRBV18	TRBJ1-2	ASSPSRHRGGDNYGYT
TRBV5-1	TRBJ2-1	ASSRDRYNEQF
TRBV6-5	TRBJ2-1	ASSARYSYNEQF
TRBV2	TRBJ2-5	ATQPERDQETQY
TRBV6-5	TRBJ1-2	ASRNRGRAGYT